Following are 13 T cell receptor beta chains from one sample sequenced in a study of blood T cells in healthy people across ages. The second PCR ran roughly 6 to 12 cycles with a sample-barcoded 5' primer and J-beta primers. MiXCR, run by TCRdb on the 5' RACE reads, gives a single entry per CDR3 protein. This table has fewer than 750,000 distinct CDR3 sequences, about 50% appearing once. Sequencing was carried out using blood. The receptors were sampled from a woman of 80 years or more in good health.

This clonotype was recorded once. One junction end disagrees with the germline gene, perhaps due to a read error. J is TRBJ2-3 and V is TRBV12-3 or TRBV12-4; TRBD2 might be the D (5 bases). This CDR3 region has 14 residues. The CDR3 region is CASSEGLRRDAQYF. CDR3 nucleotides: TGTGCCAGCAGTGAAGGACTGAGAAGAGATGCGCAGTATTTT.

This chain joins TRBV3-1 and TRBJ2-1, with 7 bases fitting TRBD2. Germline V gene sequence: CDR1 LGHDT, CDR2 YNNKEL (reference sequence). After removal of 5 bases from V and 7 bases from J, the junction contained 8 bases not matched to a gene. The CDR3 is 14 amino acids. Here the CDR3 reads CASSFGGSANEQFF. The CDR3 coding sequence is TGTGCCAGCAGCTTCGGCGGGAGCGCAAATGAGCAGTTCTTC.

This clonotype was observed many times. The chain links TRBV4-2 to TRBJ2-3; 11 bases are shared with TRBD2. The CDR3 consists of 16 residues. Germline values: CDR1 LGHNA, CDR2 YNFKEQ. Trimming at V came to 3 bases and at J to 2 bases, leaving 4 bases not matched to a gene. The CDR3 DNA reads TGTGCCAGCAGCCAGGGGACTAGCGGACTCACAGATACGCAGTATTTT. Its protein product is CASSQGTSGLTDTQYF.

As regards this clonotype: A much larger clonotype is one base distant, so this may be a read error. The DNA of the CDR3 is TGTTCCACTAGCGACAGGGGCGAGCAGTTCTTC. This codes for CSTSDRGEQFF. This chain connects TRBV7-9 to TRBJ2-1, with D perhaps TRBD1 (8 bases). Germline values: CDR1 SEHNR, CDR2 FQNEAQ (reference sequence). The CDR3 contains 11 residues.

The V and J genes are TRBV20-1 and TRBJ2-3, with a tentative D call TRBD1 (6 bases). The germline CDR1 and CDR2 sequences are DFQATT and SNEGSKA (reference sequence). Trimming took off 3 bases at V and 6 bases at J, with 10 bases between the two ends. CDR3 length: 12 amino acids. For the CDR3, the DNA is TGCAGTGCTAGGGGGGCCGGGGATACGCAGTATTTT. Translating gives CSARGAGDTQYF.

To note about this clonotype: A much larger clone sits a single nucleotide away, making a read error possible. This chain connects TRBV7-2 to TRBJ2-1; D is possibly TRBD2 (6 bases). The CDR3 covers 13 residues. Germline values: CDR1 SGHTA, CDR2 FQGNSA. CDR3 protein: CANSPPSSVKQFF. The CDR3 DNA reads TGTGCCAACAGCCCGCCATCTAGCGTTAAACAGTTCTTC.

This CDR3 is CSAGGNRDQPQHF. The CDR3 DNA reads TGCAGTGCAGGGGGAAACAGGGATCAGCCCCAGCATTTT. The chain joins TRBV20-1 to TRBJ1-5; tentatively, D is TRBD1 (6 bases). Trimming removed 6 bases from V and 5 bases from J, with 14 bases in between. Germline V gives CDR1 DFQATT, CDR2 SNEGSKA (reference sequence). The CDR3 contains 13 residues.

The chain uses TRBV25-1 and TRBJ1-2; D might be TRBD1 (6 bases). Germline CDR1 and CDR2: MGHDK and SYGVNS. This CDR3 is 14 amino acids long. V was shortened by 6 bases and J by 7 bases, with 18 bases between the two germline ends. The CDR3 reads CASRPDSSISGYTF. CDR3 sequence (DNA): TGTGCCAGCAGGCCGGACAGCTCAATCTCTGGCTACACCTTC.

On this clonotype: A single base separates this from a much larger clone, so it may be a read error. V is TRBV20-1 and J is TRBJ2-1; 11 bases line up with TRBD2. Germline assignment: CDR1 DFQATT and CDR2 SNEGSKA (reference sequence). V shed 8 bases and J 9 bases; nucleotides not matched to a gene: 18. The CDR3 extends over 16 amino acids. CDR3 sequence: CSSSPSSGRTWGEQFF. As DNA, the CDR3 is TGCAGTTCCTCCCCCTCTAGCGGGAGGACCTGGGGTGAGCAGTTCTTC.

This clonotype was seen ten or more times. This rearrangement joins TRBV5-6 to TRBJ2-3; D may be TRBD1 (6 bases). Germline lookup yields CDR1 SGHDT and CDR2 YYEEEE. Trimming removed 4 bases from V and 6 bases from J, with 12 bases in between. CDR3 size: 13 residues. Here the CDR3 DNA reads TGTGCCAGCAGCCCTCGGACAGCCGATACGCAGTATTTT. Translation gives CASSPRTADTQYF.

The chain couples TRBV24-1 to TRBJ2-7, with D perhaps matching TRBD1 (6 bases). The DNA end lines up better with TRBJ2-5; the J call may be wrong. Germline CDR1 and CDR2: KGHDR and SFDVKD. The CDR3 is made up of 13 amino acids. CDR3 amino acids: CATSSGTKETQYF. CDR3 nucleotide sequence: TGTGCCACCAGTTCCGGGACAAAAGAGACCCAGTACTTC.

J is TRBJ2-3 and V is TRBV7-3; the D gene is possibly TRBD2 (7 bases). CDR1 and CDR2 (germline): SGHTA, FQGTGA. V lost 0 bases and J 2 bases, leaving 18 bases between the germline ends. The length of the CDR3 is 18 residues. The CDR3 nucleotides are TGTGCCAGCAGCTTAACTCCCTCTTGGGGGGGGGCCACAGATACGCAGTATTTT. Amino acids: CASSLTPSWGGATDTQYF. Looking up the rest from reference TRBV7-3 and TRBJ2-3 gives the full variable domain: GAGVSQTPSNKVTEKGKYVELRCDPISGHTALYWYRQSLGQGPEFLIYFQGTGAADDSGLPNDRFFAVRPEGSVSTLKIQRTERGDSAVYLCASSLTPSWGGATDTQYFGPGTRLTVL.

This clonotype occurred many times. The chain employs TRBV2 and TRBJ2-1; the D is unclear. The germline V and J ends were trimmed by 6 bases and 9 bases, with 15 bases remaining between them. Germline CDR1 is SNHLY and CDR2 is FYNNEI. The CDR3 contains 13 residues. This chain's CDR3 is CASRATPAGEQFF. CDR3 sequence (DNA): TGTGCCAGCAGGGCCACACCGGCCGGTGAGCAGTTCTTC.